What follows are 11 T cell receptor beta chains derived from one specimen sequenced in a study of T cell responses to AZD1222 COVID-19 vaccine. TCRdb's copy holds only in-frame clones and misses some; the assay was immunoSEQ multiplex PCR. Its table records more than 110,000 clones. The sample taken for sequencing was peripheral blood. These TCRs come from an adult in good health.

This rearrangement joins TRBV18 to TRBJ2-5; TRBD2 might be the D (6 bases). The CDR3 covers 15 residues. Per germline, CDR1 KGHSH and CDR2 LQKENI. Trimming stripped 4 bases from V and 5 bases from J, with 17 bases between. The CDR3 nucleotides read TGTGCCAGCTCACAGAGAGCCGGGACTCGGGAGACCCAGTACTTC. Its translation: CASSQRAGTRETQYF.

The chain couples TRBV7-2 to TRBJ2-1, with a tentative D call TRBD1 (6 bases). The V gene's germline CDR1 is SGHTA and CDR2 FQGNSA. This CDR3 is built from 17 residues. V lost 0 bases and J 10 bases, leaving 22 bases between the germline ends. The CDR3 region has the DNA TGTGCCAGCAGCTTAGCTTCACAGGGAGCAGGTTCCCAAGAGCAGTTCTTC. It translates to CASSLASQGAGSQEQFF.

The rearrangement joins TRBV5-5 to TRBJ1-1, with D uncertain. Germline assignment: CDR1 SGHKS and CDR2 YYEKEE (reference sequence). This CDR3 has 14 residues. V lost 0 bases, J lost 1 base, and 7 bases lay in between. The CDR3 spells CASSLGLKNTEAFF. The CDR3 nucleotides are TGTGCCAGCAGCTTGGGTCTAAAGAACACTGAAGCTTTCTTT. Together with reference TRBV5-5 and TRBJ1-1, the CDR3 gives the full variable domain: DAGVTQSPTHLIKTRGQQVTLRCSPISGHKSVSWYQQVLGQGPQFIFQYYEKEERGRGNFPDRFSARQFPNYSSELNVNALLLGDSALYLCASSLGLKNTEAFFGQGTRLTVV.

This chain uses TRBV7-9 with TRBJ2-2; D is possibly TRBD1 or TRBD2 (5 bases each). Germline V CDR1 and CDR2: SEHNR, FQNEAQ (reference sequence). V was trimmed by 3 bases and J by 6 bases, leaving 8 bases between them. The CDR3 runs 13 residues. CDR3 loop: CASSFEGPGELFF. The CDR3 DNA reads TGTGCCAGCAGCTTTGAGGGACCCGGGGAGCTGTTTTTT.

The chain recombines TRBV11-2 with TRBJ1-2; 8 positions match TRBD1. The CDR3 extends over 14 amino acids. Losses at the gene ends were 2 bases for V and 2 bases for J; bases not matched to a gene: 1. The germline CDR1 and CDR2 sequences are SGHAT and FQNNGV. CDR3 amino acids: CASSLHRGNYGYTF. The CDR3 DNA is TGTGCCAGCAGCTTACACAGGGGGAACTATGGCTACACCTTC.

V is TRBV2 and J is TRBJ2-5; D gene ambiguous. The CDR3 contains 15 residues. Trimming pared 2 bases from V and 5 bases from J, leaving 15 bases between. CDR1 and CDR2 from the germline V gene are SNHLY and FYNNEI. CDR3 in DNA: TGTGCCAGCAGTGAAATCTGGGGAACCGGGGAGACCCAGTACTTC. Residues: CASSEIWGTGETQYF.

The chain joins TRBV7-6 to TRBJ2-2; D is undetermined. The V and J ends lost 3 bases and 5 bases respectively, with 4 bases between them. The germline CDR1 and CDR2 sequences are SGHVS and FNYEAQ. The CDR3 has 12 residues. The CDR3 reads CASSLSTGELFF. The CDR3 DNA reads as TGTGCCAGCAGCTTGTCAACCGGGGAGCTGTTTTTT.

The genes are TRBV18 and TRBJ2-2; D not certain. Trimming took 4 bases from V and 2 from J, leaving 11 bases between them. Germline CDR1 is KGHSH and CDR2 is LQKENI. The CDR3 runs 15 residues. The CDR3 region is CASSRAGRNTGELFF. CDR3 nucleotides: TGTGCCAGCTCACGGGCAGGAAGAAACACCGGGGAGCTGTTTTTT.

The V gene is TRBV28, the J gene TRBJ1-2, with 10 nucleotides matching TRBD1. The CDR3 consists of 15 residues. Per germline, CDR1 MDHEN and CDR2 SYDVKM. With 6 bases clipped from V and 6 bases from J, the junction kept 10 bases outside the gene matches. The CDR3 sequence: CASRLTRTGGDGYTF. The DNA for the CDR3 is TGTGCCAGCAGATTAACCCGGACAGGGGGGGATGGCTACACCTTC.

The chain uses TRBV5-8 and TRBJ2-5; D is undetermined. This CDR3 spans 15 amino acids. Trimming shortened V by 2 bases and J by 1 base, and 12 bases separated the two germline ends. Germline CDR1 SGHTS, CDR2 YDEGEE. The CDR3 DNA sequence: TGTGCCAGCAGCTTTTTTGGGCACCCCCAAGAGACCCAGTACTTC. Translated: CASSFFGHPQETQYF.

The chain uses TRBV6-5 and TRBJ1-5, with D unresolved. The V gene lost 2 bases and the J gene lost 6 bases, with 11 bases spanning the gap. Germline V gene sequence: CDR1 MNHEY, CDR2 SVGAGI. There are 14 residues in the CDR3. The CDR3 is CASSYVRGSQPQHF. CDR3 nucleotides: TGTGCCAGCAGTTACGTTCGGGGTTCTCAGCCCCAGCATTTT.